Listed below are T cell receptor beta chains from one sample, sequenced in a study of T cells in Graves' hyperthyroidism and ophthalmopathy. TCRdb reprocessed the multiplex PCR reads with MiXCR, giving one entry per CDR3 protein. The table has more than 500,000 distinct CDR3 sequences, 12% to 15% seen once. The specimen was blood. These receptors were collected from a woman in her thirties or forties with Graves' hyperthyroidism. Both conserved end residues are part of each CDR3. A D gene is named only where the DNA matches it firmly. Some rows mark clone size as missing; the rest say once, few, many or name a class of expanded clone.

abundance: few; v_gene: TRBV19; j_gene: TRBJ2-1; d_gene: TRBD1; CDR3nt: TGTGCCAGTAGTATCTGGGACAGGGTGATCAATGAGCAGTTCTTC; CDR3aa: CASSIWDRVINEQFF
abundance: many; v_gene: TRBV20-1; j_gene: TRBJ2-3; d_gene: NA; CDR3nt: TGCAGTGCTATTTTATGGGCGGGCGGAAACACAGATACGCAGTATTTT; CDR3aa: CSAILWAGGNTDTQYF
abundance: many; v_gene: TRBV2; j_gene: TRBJ1-6; d_gene: NA; CDR3nt: TGTGCCAGCGCCCGACAGGATAATTCACCCCTCCACTTT; CDR3aa: CASARQDNSPLHF
abundance: many; v_gene: TRBV12-3/TRBV12-4; j_gene: TRBJ1-2; d_gene: NA; CDR3nt: TGTGCCAGCAGTTCCCGCTATGGCTACACCTTC; CDR3aa: CASSSRYGYTF
abundance: many; v_gene: TRBV3-1; j_gene: TRBJ2-1; d_gene: NA; CDR3nt: TGTGCCAGCAGCCAAGAGTCCACGCGCAATGAGCAGTTCTTC; CDR3aa: CASSQESTRNEQFF
abundance: few; v_gene: TRBV20-1; j_gene: TRBJ2-1; d_gene: TRBD2; CDR3nt: TGCAGTGCTAGAGGAGCGGGACGCTCCTACAATGAGCAGTTCTTC; CDR3aa: CSARGAGRSYNEQFF
abundance: NA; v_gene: TRBV30; j_gene: TRBJ2-1; d_gene: TRBD2; CDR3nt: TGTGCCTGGAGTGGTACGGGACTAGCGTTCTACAATGAGCAGTTCTTC; CDR3aa: CAWSGTGLAFYNEQFF
abundance: NA; v_gene: TRBV5-8; j_gene: TRBJ2-1; d_gene: TRBD1; CDR3nt: TGTGCCAGCAGCTTAGGGGACAGGGGTGGCAATGAGCAGTTCTTC; CDR3aa: CASSLGDRGGNEQFF
abundance: many; v_gene: TRBV3-1; j_gene: TRBJ2-1; d_gene: NA; CDR3nt: TGTGCCAGCAGCCAAGATACCAATGAGCAGTTCTTC; CDR3aa: CASSQDTNEQFF
abundance: few; v_gene: TRBV11-1; j_gene: TRBJ1-1; d_gene: NA; CDR3nt: TGTGCCAGCAGCTCTGAAGTCCCTCCGCACACTGAAGCTTTCTTT; CDR3aa: CASSSEVPPHTEAFF
abundance: many; v_gene: TRBV2; j_gene: TRBJ1-1; d_gene: NA; CDR3nt: TGTGCCAGCAGTGATCGGGTAATGGGGGCTTTCTTT; CDR3aa: CASSDRVMGAFF
abundance: many; v_gene: TRBV7-2; j_gene: TRBJ2-1; d_gene: TRBD2; CDR3nt: TGTGCCAGCAGCTTAGGACCTGGGACTAGCGGGGGGGAGCAGTTCTTC; CDR3aa: CASSLGPGTSGGEQFF
abundance: NA; v_gene: TRBV6-1; j_gene: TRBJ2-7; d_gene: NA; CDR3nt: TGTGCCAGCGGGGGGCGCCTCTACGAGCAGTACTTC; CDR3aa: CASGGRLYEQYF
abundance: many; v_gene: TRBV28; j_gene: TRBJ2-1; d_gene: TRBD1; CDR3nt: TGTGCCAGCAGTTTCGACAGGGGTGCCCACAATGAGCAGTTCTTC; CDR3aa: CASSFDRGAHNEQFF
abundance: few; v_gene: TRBV13; j_gene: TRBJ2-5; d_gene: NA; CDR3nt: TGTGCCAGCAGCCACGACAGGGAGGCGTACTTC; CDR3aa: CASSHDREAYF
abundance: many; v_gene: TRBV28; j_gene: TRBJ1-2; d_gene: TRBD1; CDR3nt: TGTGCCAGCAGACCTTGGACAGGGGAATTAGCTAACTATGGCTACACCTTC; CDR3aa: CASRPWTGELANYGYTF
abundance: many; v_gene: TRBV28; j_gene: TRBJ1-2; d_gene: NA; CDR3nt: TGTGCCAGCAGTCCCCCTCGGGGAAGGAAGGACTATGGCTACACCTTC; CDR3aa: CASSPPRGRKDYGYTF
abundance: many; v_gene: TRBV5-1; j_gene: TRBJ2-2; d_gene: NA; CDR3nt: TGCGCCAGCAGCTTGTACGGGGACGGGAGAATCACCGGGGAGCTGTTTTTT; CDR3aa: CASSLYGDGRITGELFF
abundance: many; v_gene: TRBV2; j_gene: TRBJ2-7; d_gene: TRBD2; CDR3nt: TGTGCCAGCAGTGCAAGTCCCCTAGCGGGTACATCCTACGAGCAGTACTTC; CDR3aa: CASSASPLAGTSYEQYF
abundance: NA; v_gene: TRBV4-1; j_gene: TRBJ2-7; d_gene: TRBD2; CDR3nt: TGCGCCAGCAGCCAAGTGTCCGGGAGGGTTCCTAACTCCTACGAGCAGTACTTC; CDR3aa: CASSQVSGRVPNSYEQYF
abundance: few; v_gene: TRBV6-2/TRBV6-3; j_gene: TRBJ2-4; d_gene: NA; CDR3nt: TGTGCCAGCAGTCCCGACAGAGTAGCCAAAAACATTCAGTACTTC; CDR3aa: CASSPDRVAKNIQYF
abundance: few; v_gene: TRBV5-6; j_gene: TRBJ1-1; d_gene: NA; CDR3nt: TGTGCCAGCAGTCCGGAGCGAGAAGGAGTGGATGCTTTCTTT; CDR3aa: CASSPEREGVDAFF
abundance: many; v_gene: TRBV19; j_gene: TRBJ1-2; d_gene: NA; CDR3nt: TGTGCCAGTAGTGCTGCGTCGGGGGGAGAAAATGGCTACACCTTC; CDR3aa: CASSAASGGENGYTF
abundance: many; v_gene: TRBV5-1; j_gene: TRBJ1-5; d_gene: NA; CDR3nt: TGCGCCAGCAGCTTGGACCCTACAGGGTCGTATAGCAATCAGCCCCAGCATTTT; CDR3aa: CASSLDPTGSYSNQPQHF
abundance: many; v_gene: TRBV30; j_gene: TRBJ1-1; d_gene: NA; CDR3nt: TGTGCCTGGACGCATGTTACTATGAACACTGAAGCTTTCTTT; CDR3aa: CAWTHVTMNTEAFF
abundance: NA; v_gene: TRBV4-1; j_gene: TRBJ2-7; d_gene: NA; CDR3nt: TGCGCCAGCAGCCTGTCCCGCAAGGGGGGCTACGAGCAGTACTTC; CDR3aa: CASSLSRKGGYEQYF